The sequence of this T cell receptor beta chain was determined in a study of response to subunit inactivated influenza vaccine. Study-wide points: It was suggested by the authors that few new T cells are recruited by each seasonal influenza vaccination.

This clonotype showed up just a few times. Its antigen is not known. CDR1 and CDR2 (germline): MNHEY, SVGEGT. V was clipped by 0 bases and J by 6 bases, with 27 bases between them. The CDR3 loop spans 20 amino acids. TCRdb redid the calling of the RT-PCR reads with MiXCR, one entry per CDR3 protein. The sample holds 500,000 to 650,000 distinct CDR3 sequences, about 8% seen once. The V and J genes are TRBV6-2 or TRBV6-3 and TRBJ2-1; D perhaps matches TRBD2 (6 bases). This sample comprised PBMCs from blood, obtained less than 25 months after vaccination. The sequence was obtained from a man between 50 and 69 years old who received an inactivated influenza vaccine. In nucleotides, the CDR3 is TGTGCCAGCAGTTACTCGAGGACTACTTCGGCCCTTCCCCGGATCAATGAGCAGTTCTTC. As protein: CASSYSRTTSALPRINEQFF.